Listed here are 2 T cell receptor beta chains from one sample, sequenced in a study of blood T cells in healthy people across ages. The use of a sample-barcoded 5' primer and a J-beta primer mix characterized a second PCR of about 7 to 12 cycles. TCRdb itself ran the 5' RACE reads through MiXCR, one entry per CDR3 protein. The sample has 650,000 to 900,000 distinct CDR3 sequences; 60% to 80% are singletons. Sequenced input: blood. The receptors stem from a young man in good health.

The chain joins TRBV3-1 to TRBJ2-1; 7 bases are shared with TRBD1. This CDR3 contains 14 residues. CDR1 LGHDT and CDR2 YNNKEL come from the germline V gene (reference sequence). The J segment lost 2 bases and the V segment lost 9 bases, leaving 7 bases of the junction unmatched. CDR3 in amino acids: CASGDRVPYNEQFF. The DNA of the CDR3 is TGTGCCAGTGGAGACAGGGTGCCCTACAATGAGCAGTTCTTC.

This clonotype has only one observation. The chain recombines TRBV28 with TRBJ2-3, with D perhaps matching TRBD2 (5 bases). This CDR3 is 13 amino acids long. Germline V gives CDR1 MDHEN, CDR2 SYDVKM. V gave up 8 bases and J gave up 0 bases, with 9 bases separating them. CDR3 nucleotides: TGTGCCAGCGGACTGGTGAGCACAGATACGCAGTATTTT. It encodes CASGLVSTDTQYF.